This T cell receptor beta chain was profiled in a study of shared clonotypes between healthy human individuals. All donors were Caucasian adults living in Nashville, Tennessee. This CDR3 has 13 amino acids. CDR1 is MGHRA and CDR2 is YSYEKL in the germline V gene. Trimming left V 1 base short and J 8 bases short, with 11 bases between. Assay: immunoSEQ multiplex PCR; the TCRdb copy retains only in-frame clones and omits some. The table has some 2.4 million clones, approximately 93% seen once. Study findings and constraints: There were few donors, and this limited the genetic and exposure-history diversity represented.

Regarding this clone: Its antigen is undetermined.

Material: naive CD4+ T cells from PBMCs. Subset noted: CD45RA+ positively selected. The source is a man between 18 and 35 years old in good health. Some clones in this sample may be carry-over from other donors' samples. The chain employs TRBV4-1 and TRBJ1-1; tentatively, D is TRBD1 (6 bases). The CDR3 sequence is CASSQVRGVEAFF. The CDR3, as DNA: TGCGCCAGCAGCCAAGTTAGGGGGGTCGAAGCTTTCTTT.